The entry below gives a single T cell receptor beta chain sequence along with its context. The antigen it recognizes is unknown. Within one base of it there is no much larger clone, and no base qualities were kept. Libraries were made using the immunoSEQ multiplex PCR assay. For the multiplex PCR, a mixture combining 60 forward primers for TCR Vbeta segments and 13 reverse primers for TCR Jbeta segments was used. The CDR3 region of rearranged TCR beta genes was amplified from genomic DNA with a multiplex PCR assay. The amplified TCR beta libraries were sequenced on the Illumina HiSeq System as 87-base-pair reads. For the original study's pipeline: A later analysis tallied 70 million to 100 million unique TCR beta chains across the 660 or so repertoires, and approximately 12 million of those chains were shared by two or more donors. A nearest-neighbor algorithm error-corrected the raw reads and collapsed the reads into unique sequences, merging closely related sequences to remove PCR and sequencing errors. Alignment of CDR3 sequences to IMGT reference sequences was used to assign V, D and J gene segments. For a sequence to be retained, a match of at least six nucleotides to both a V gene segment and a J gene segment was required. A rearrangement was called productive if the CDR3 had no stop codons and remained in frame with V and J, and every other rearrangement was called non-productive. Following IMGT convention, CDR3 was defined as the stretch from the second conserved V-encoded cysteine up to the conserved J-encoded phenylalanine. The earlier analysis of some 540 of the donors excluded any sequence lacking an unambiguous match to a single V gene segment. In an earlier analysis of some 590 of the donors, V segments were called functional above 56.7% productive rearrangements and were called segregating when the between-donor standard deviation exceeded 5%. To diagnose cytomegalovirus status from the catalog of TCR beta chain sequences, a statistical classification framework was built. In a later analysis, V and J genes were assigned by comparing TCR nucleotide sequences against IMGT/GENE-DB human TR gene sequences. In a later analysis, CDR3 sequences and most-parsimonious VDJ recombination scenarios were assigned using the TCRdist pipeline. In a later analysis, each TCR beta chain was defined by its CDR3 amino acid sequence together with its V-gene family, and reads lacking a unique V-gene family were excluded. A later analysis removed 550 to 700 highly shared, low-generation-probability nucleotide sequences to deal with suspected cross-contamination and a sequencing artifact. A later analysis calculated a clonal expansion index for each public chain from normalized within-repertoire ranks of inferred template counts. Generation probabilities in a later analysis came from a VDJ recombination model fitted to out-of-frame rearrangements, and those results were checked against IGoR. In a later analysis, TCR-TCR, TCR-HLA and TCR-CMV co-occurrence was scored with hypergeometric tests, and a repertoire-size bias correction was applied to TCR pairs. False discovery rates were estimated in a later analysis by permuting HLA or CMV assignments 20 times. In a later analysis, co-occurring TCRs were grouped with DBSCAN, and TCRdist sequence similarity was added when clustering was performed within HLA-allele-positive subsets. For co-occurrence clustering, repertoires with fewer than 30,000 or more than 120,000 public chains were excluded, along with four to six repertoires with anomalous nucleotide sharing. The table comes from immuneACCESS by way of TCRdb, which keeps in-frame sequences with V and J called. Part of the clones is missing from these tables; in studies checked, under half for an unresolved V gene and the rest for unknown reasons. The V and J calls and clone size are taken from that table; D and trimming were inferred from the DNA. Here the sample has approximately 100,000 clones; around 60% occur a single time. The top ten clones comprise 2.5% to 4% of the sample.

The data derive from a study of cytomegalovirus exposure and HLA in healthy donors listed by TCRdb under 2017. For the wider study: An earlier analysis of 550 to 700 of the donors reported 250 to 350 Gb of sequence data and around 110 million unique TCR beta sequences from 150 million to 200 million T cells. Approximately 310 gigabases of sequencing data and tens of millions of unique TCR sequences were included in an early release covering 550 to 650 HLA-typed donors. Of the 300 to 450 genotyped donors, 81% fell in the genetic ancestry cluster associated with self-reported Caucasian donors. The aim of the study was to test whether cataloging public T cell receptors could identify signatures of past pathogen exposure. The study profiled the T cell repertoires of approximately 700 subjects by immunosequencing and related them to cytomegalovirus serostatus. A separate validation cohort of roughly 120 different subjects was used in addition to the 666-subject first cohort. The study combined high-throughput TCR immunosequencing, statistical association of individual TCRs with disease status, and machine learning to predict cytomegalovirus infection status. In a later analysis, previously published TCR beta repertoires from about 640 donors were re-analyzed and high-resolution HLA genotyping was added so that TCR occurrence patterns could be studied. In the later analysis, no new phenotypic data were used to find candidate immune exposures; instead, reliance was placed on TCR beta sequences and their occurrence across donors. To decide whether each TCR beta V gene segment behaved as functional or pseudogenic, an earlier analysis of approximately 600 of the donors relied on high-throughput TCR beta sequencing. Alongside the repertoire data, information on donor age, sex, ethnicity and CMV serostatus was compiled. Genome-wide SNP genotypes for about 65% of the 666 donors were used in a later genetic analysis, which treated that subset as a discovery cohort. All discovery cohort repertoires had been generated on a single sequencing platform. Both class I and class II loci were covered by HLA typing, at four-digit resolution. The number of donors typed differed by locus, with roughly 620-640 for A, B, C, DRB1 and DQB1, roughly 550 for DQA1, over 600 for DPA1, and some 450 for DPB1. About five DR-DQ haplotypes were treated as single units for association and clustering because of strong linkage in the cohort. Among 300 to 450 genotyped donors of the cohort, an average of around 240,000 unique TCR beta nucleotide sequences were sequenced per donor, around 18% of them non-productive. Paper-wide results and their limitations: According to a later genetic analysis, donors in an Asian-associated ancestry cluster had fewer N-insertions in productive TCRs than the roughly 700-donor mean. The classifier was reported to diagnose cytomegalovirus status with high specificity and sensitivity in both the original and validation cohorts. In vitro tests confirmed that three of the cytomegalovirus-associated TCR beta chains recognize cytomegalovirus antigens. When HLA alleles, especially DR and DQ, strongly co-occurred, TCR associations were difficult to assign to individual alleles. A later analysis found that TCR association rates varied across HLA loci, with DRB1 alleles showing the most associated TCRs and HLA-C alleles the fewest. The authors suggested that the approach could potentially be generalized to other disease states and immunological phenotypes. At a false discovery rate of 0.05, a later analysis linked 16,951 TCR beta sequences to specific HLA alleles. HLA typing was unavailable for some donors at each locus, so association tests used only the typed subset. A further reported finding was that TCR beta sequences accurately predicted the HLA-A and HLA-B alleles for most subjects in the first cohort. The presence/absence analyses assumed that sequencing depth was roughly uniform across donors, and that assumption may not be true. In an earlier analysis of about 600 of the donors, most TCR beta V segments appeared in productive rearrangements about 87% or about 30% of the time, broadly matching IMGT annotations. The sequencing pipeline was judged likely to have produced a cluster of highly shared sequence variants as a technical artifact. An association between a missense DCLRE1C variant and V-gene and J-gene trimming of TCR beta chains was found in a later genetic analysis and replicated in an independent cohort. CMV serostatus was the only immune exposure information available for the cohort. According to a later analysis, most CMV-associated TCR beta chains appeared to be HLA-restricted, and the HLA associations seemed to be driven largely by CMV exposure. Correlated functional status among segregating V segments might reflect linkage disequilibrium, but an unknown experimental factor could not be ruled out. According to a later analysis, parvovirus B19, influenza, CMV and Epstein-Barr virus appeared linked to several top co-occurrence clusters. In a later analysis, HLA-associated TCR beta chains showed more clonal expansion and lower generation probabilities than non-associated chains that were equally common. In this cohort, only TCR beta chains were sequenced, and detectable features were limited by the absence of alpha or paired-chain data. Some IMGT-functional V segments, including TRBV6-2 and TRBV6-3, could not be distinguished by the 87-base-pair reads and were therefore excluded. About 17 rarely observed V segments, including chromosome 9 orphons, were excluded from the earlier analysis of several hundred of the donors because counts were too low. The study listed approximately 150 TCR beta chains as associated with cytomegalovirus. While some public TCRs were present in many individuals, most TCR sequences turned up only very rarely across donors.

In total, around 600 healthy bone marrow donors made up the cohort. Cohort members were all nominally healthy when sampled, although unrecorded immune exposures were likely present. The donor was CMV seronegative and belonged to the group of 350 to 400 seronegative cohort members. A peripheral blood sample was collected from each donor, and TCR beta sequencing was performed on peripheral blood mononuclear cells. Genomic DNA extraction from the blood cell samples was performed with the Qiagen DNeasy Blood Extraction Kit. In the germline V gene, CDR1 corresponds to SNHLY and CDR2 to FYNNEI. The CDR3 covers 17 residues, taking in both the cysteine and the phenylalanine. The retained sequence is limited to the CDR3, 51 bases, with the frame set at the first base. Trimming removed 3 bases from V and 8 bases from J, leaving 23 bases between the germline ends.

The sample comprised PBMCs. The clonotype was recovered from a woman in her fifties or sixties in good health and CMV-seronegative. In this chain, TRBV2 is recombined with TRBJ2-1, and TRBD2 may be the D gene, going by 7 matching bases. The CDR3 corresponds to CASSDLGAGANTDEQFF. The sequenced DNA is TGTGCCAGCAGTGATCTAGGGGCGGGGGCCAATACGGATGAGCAGTTCTTC.